These 5 T cell receptor beta chains were sequenced from one sample in a study of cytomegalovirus exposure and HLA in healthy donors. The PCR used 60 Vbeta and 13 Jbeta primers. Assay used: immunoSEQ multiplex PCR; TCRdb lists only in-frame clones, some missing. The sample records over 150,000 clones, 70% to 80% being singletons. The sequencing input was PBMCs. The receptors derive from a woman aged 25 to 39 in good health and CMV-seropositive.

The chain has TRBV4-2 and TRBJ2-3; 11 bases are shared with TRBD2. CDR3 length equals 17 residues. Germline-derived CDR1 and CDR2 are LGHNA and YNFKEQ. V was pared by 5 bases and J by 3 bases, with 10 bases of the junction left unmatched. The CDR3 DNA is TGTGCCAGCAGCTCCTTGGTAGCGGGAGGGGGTACAGATACGCAGTATTTT. It translates to CASSSLVAGGGTDTQYF.

The rearrangement uses TRBV27 and TRBJ2-1; 14 bases are shared with TRBD2. The CDR3 is made up of 17 amino acids. V gave up 1 base and J gave up 7 bases; unmatched junction bases: 6. The V gene's germline CDR1 is MNHEY and CDR2 SMNVEV (reference sequence). Here the CDR3 reads CASSLLGGLAGVNEQFF. The CDR3 bases are TGTGCCAGCAGTTTATTGGGGGGACTAGCGGGAGTTAATGAGCAGTTCTTC.

This clone has only one observation. The gene calls are TRBV28 and TRBJ1-4, with 9 bases matching TRBD1. Germline loops: CDR1 MDHEN, CDR2 SYDVKM. The CDR3 contains 14 residues. Unmatched junction bases numbered 4, after V lost 4 bases and J lost 7 bases. The CDR3 sequence: CASSSTGGSEKLFF. CDR3 DNA sequence: TGTGCCAGCAGTTCAACAGGGGGCAGTGAAAAACTGTTTTTT.

This chain joins TRBV5-1 and TRBJ2-5, with TRBD2 as a possible D gene (6 bases). V was trimmed by 6 bases and J by 3 bases, leaving 18 bases between them. The CDR3 totals 15 residues. Germline lookup yields CDR1 SGHRS and CDR2 YFSETQ. The CDR3 coding sequence is TGCGCCAGCAACAGAAGACTAGAAGGTGAAGAGACCCAGTACTTC. It is translated as CASNRRLEGEETQYF.

This sequence joins TRBV5-4 and TRBJ2-1; possible D gene TRBD1, 6 bases. The germline V gene has CDR1 SGHNT and CDR2 YYREEE (reference sequence). This CDR3 region has 16 residues. Between the trimmed V and J ends, which lost 0 bases and 2 bases, there was a span of 12 bases. DNA for the CDR3: TGTGCCAGCAGCTTGGGGGGTCAGGGGACCTACAATGAGCAGTTCTTC. Its translation: CASSLGGQGTYNEQFF.